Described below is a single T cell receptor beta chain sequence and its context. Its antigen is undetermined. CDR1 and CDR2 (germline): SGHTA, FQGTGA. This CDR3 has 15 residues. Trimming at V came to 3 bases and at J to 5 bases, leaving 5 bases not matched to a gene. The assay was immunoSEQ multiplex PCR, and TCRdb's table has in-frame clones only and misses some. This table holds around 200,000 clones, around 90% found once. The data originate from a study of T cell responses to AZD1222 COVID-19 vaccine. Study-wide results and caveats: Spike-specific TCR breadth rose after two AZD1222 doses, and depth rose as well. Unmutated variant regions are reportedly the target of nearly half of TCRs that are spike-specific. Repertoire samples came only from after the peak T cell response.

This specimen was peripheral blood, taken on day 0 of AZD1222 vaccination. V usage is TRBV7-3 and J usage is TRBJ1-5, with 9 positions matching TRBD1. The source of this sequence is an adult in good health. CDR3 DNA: TGTGCCAGCAGCTTGGGGACAGGGCTGTATCAGCCCCAGCATTTT. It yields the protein CASSLGTGLYQPQHF.